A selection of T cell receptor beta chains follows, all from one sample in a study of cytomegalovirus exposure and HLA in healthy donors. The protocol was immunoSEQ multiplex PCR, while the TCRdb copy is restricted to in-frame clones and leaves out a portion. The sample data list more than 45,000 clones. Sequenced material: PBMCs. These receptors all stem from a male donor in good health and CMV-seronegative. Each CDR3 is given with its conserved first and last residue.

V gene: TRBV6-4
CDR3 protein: CASSTNGVETDNEKLFF

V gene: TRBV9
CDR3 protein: CASSVGLGANTEAFF

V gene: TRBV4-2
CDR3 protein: CASSRHGQGRFDEQFF

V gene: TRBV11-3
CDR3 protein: CASSSAGLNTEAFF

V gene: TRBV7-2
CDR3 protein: CASSPSTTGRVYF

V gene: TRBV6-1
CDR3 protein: CASMRSSSGNTIYF

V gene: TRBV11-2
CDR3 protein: CASSLESVNQPQHF

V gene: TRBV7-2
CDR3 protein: CASSAGVTETQYF

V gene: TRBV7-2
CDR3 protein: CASSITQASNTEAFF

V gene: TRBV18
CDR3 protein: CASSPSGGSSTDKQYF